The TCR beta chain under discussion was sequenced for a study of blood T cell repertoires in COVID-19. Background on the study: Acute and convalescent COVID-19 samples came from the United States, Italy and Spain. In each case, the material was cDNA or gDNA derived from T cells, B-cell-depleted T cells, or PBMCs.

How the authors handled the data: Counts of nucleated cells, estimated from reference gene primer amplification, were obtained. Some clones are missing from TCRdb's copy, which holds only in-frame ones; the method was immunoSEQ multiplex PCR. V, J and clone size were drawn from that table, and D and trimming were deduced from the DNA. The sample lists a few hundred thousand clones, approximately 89% occurring once. The CDR3 length is 15 residues. V lost 0 bases, J lost 3 bases, and 11 bases lay in between. Germline CDR1 reads SGHTA; CDR2 reads FQGNSA. This TCR was recovered from a woman in her sixties with acute or convalescent COVID-19. The chain couples TRBV7-2 to TRBJ2-5; D possibly corresponds to TRBD2 (5 bases). Sample: peripheral blood. This CDR3 is CASSLAGSAKETQYF. The CDR3, as DNA: TGTGCCAGCAGCTTAGCGGGTAGCGCGAAAGAGACCCAGTACTTC.